One and the same sample provided the 5 T cell receptor beta chains below, sequenced in a study of graft-versus-host responses after intestinal transplantation. Measured with immunoSEQ multiplex PCR; TCRdb has only the in-frame clones, and not every one. Of 40,000 or so clones listed, roughly 95% were seen once; the top ten hold around 0.2%. Their recognized antigens are unknown. This specimen consisted of unstimulated CD8+ T cells sorted from spleen or lymph node cells, obtained before transplant. The receptors stem from a human donor who was the organ donor for an intestinal transplant.

The J gene is TRBJ2-7, the V gene TRBV7-2, with 7 bases aligning to TRBD1. The germline V gene encodes CDR1 SGHTA and CDR2 FQGNSA. The CDR3 is 15 residues long. V shed 1 base, J shed 3 bases, and the junction held 6 bases outside the gene matches. Here the CDR3 reads CASSLDTGVVYEQYF. The CDR3 region has the DNA TGTGCCAGCAGCTTAGATACAGGGGTGGTCTACGAGCAGTACTTC.

The chain uses TRBV4-3 and TRBJ2-7, with D possibly TRBD2 on 6 matching bases. V lost 0 bases and J 2 bases, leaving 14 bases between the germline ends. Germline V gene sequence: CDR1 LGHNA, CDR2 YSLEER. The CDR3 has 16 amino acids. In DNA, the CDR3 is TGCGCCAGCAGCCAAGATAAGGAGGGAACGACCTACGAGCAGTACTTC. Translation gives CASSQDKEGTTYEQYF.

V usage is TRBV4-3 and J usage is TRBJ1-4, with unresolved D. Germline CDR1 and CDR2: LGHNA and YSLEER. V dropped 0 bases and J dropped 0 bases, with 5 bases sitting between them. The CDR3 totals 15 residues. The CDR3 reads CASSQDWATNEKLFF. CDR3 nucleotides: TGCGCCAGCAGCCAAGATTGGGCAACTAATGAAAAACTGTTTTTT.

The CDR3 reads CASKGGEGSGANVLTF. The CDR3 coding sequence is TGTGCCAGCAAAGGGGGCGAGGGCTCTGGGGCCAACGTCCTGACTTTC. The chain carries TRBV27 and TRBJ2-6, with 7 bases identical to TRBD1. The junction had 6 bases not matched to a gene; V was cut back by 7 bases and J by 0 bases. The CDR3 has 16 residues. Germline V gives CDR1 MNHEY, CDR2 SMNVEV (reference sequence).

The chain has TRBV4-1 and TRBJ2-7; a weak D match, TRBD1 (6 bases). The V end was cut by 0 bases, the J end by 3 bases, with 12 bases between. Germline values: CDR1 MGHRA, CDR2 YSYEKL. CDR3 length: 15 residues. Written as DNA, the CDR3 is TGCGCCAGCAGCCAAGATTGGGGGCTCAACTACGAGCAGTACTTC. Translation: CASSQDWGLNYEQYF.